Listed below are T cell receptor beta chains from one sample, sequenced in a study of T-cell reconstitution after alpha-beta-depleted transplantation in children. MiXCR, applied by TCRdb to the PCR reads, yields one record per CDR3 protein. The data show 100,000 to 130,000 distinct CDR3 sequences, with roughly 6.1% seen just once and roughly 25% held by the top ten. Sequences were derived from PBMCs, mostly from graft donor cells, sampled 360 days after TCRalphabeta/CD19-depleted stem cell transplant. The source of these receptors is a male patient under 10 years old who had a stem cell transplant for acute lymphoblastic leukemia, so the T cells may come from the graft donor. The CDR3 runs from the conserved cysteine through the conserved F or W. Fields, in order: clone size, D gene, J gene, V gene, CDR3 DNA, CDR3 protein. The D gene is left open where the match is weak. The size entry is marked missing in some rows and otherwise reads once, few, many or a size class.

many | . | TRBJ2-6 | TRBV29-1 | TGCAGCGTTGGAACAGGGACTGGGGCCAACGTCCTGACTTTC | CSVGTGTGANVLTF
many | . | TRBJ2-7 | TRBV11-2 | TGTGCCAGCAGCTTAAGGGCCGGGCTCGAGCAGTACTTC | CASSLRAGLEQYF
many | . | TRBJ2-1 | TRBV7-9 | TGTGCCAGCAGCTTAGCCGGGGCACCCTTCAATGAGCAGTTCTTC | CASSLAGAPFNEQFF
many | . | TRBJ2-7 | TRBV28 | TGTGCCAGCAGTTTAACCGCAACCTACGAGCAGTACTTC | CASSLTATYEQYF
many | . | TRBJ1-6 | TRBV6-5 | TGTGCCAGCAGTTACTCGAAAGGGAGAGATGGAAATTCACCCCTCCACTTT | CASSYSKGRDGNSPLHF
many | . | TRBJ2-2 | TRBV24-1 | TGTGCCACCAGTGATCCAGGGTGGGGAACCGGGGAGCTGTTTTTT | CATSDPGWGTGELFF
. | . | TRBJ1-1 | TRBV6-2/TRBV6-3 | TGTGCCAGCAGTTACGTGGGCATCAACACTGAAGCTTTCTTT | CASSYVGINTEAFF
few | . | TRBJ2-1 | TRBV24-1 | TGTGCCACCCGGGACGGTTACAATGAGCAGTTCTTC | CATRDGYNEQFF
. | TRBD1 | TRBJ1-2 | TRBV7-2 | TGTGCCAGCAGCCCCTCCGGGACAGGGATGTTGGGCTACACCTTC | CASSPSGTGMLGYTF
many | . | TRBJ2-2 | TRBV5-1 | TGCGCCAGCAGTCCTCAGGTGTCCGCCGGGGAGCTGTTTTTT | CASSPQVSAGELFF
many | TRBD1 | TRBJ2-7 | TRBV28 | TGTGCCAGCAGTTTATCCACGGACAGGGGCCCTTTCTACGAGCAGTACTTC | CASSLSTDRGPFYEQYF
many | . | TRBJ2-3 | TRBV20-1 | TGCAGTGCTTCTTCAGGGCCTACCCCGGCAGATACGCAGTATTTT | CSASSGPTPADTQYF
many | . | TRBJ2-5 | TRBV7-9 | TGTGCCAGCAGCTTAGCGACATCGGGGGCTCAAGAGACCCAGTACTTC | CASSLATSGAQETQYF
many | . | TRBJ2-2 | TRBV28 | TGTGCCAGCAGCTACCTTGTGACCGGGGAGCTGTTTTTT | CASSYLVTGELFF
few | . | TRBJ2-3 | TRBV12-3/TRBV12-4 | TGTGCCAGCAGTTTAGAAAGGGGCTCAGATACGCAGTATTTT | CASSLERGSDTQYF
. | . | TRBJ1-5 | TRBV28 | TGTGCCAGCAGGCTTCAGGGAAATAGCAATCAGCCCCAGCATTTT | CASRLQGNSNQPQHF
many | . | TRBJ1-1 | TRBV4-2 | TGTGCCAGCAGCCCCTCAGCGGGGGACACTGAAGCTTTCTTT | CASSPSAGDTEAFF
many | . | TRBJ2-3 | TRBV4-2 | TGTGCCAGCAGCCAAGAAGACCTGACGGATACGCAGTATTTT | CASSQEDLTDTQYF
many | TRBD1 | TRBJ2-7 | TRBV29-1 | TGCAGCGTTGAGACAGGGACAGCGCGGGAGCAGTACTTC | CSVETGTAREQYF
many | TRBD2 | TRBJ2-2 | TRBV29-1 | TGCAGCGTTGATCGGGGGGGTCAACGGTCGAACACCGGGGAGCTGTTTTTT | CSVDRGGQRSNTGELFF
few | . | TRBJ1-3 | TRBV7-2 | TGTGCCAGCAGCTTAGTAGGAAACTCTGGAAACACCATATATTTT | CASSLVGNSGNTIYF
many | . | TRBJ2-1 | TRBV12-3/TRBV12-4 | TGTGCCAGCAGCATTGAGACGAGCTTGGAGCAGTTCTTC | CASSIETSLEQFF
few | TRBD1 | TRBJ2-7 | TRBV30 | TGTGCCTGGGACAGGGGGGCCCACGAGCAGTACTTC | CAWDRGAHEQYF
few | . | TRBJ2-1 | TRBV11-2 | TGTGCCAGCAACCGAAGAACAGGGTCTGAGCAGTTCTTC | CASNRRTGSEQFF
. | . | TRBJ2-6 | TRBV4-1 | TGCGCCAGCAGCCAAAAAAGGAGACAGTCGATACAGCCAGGCTCTGGGGCCAACGTCCTGACTTTC | CASSQKRRQSIQPGSGANVLTF
few | . | TRBJ1-4 | TRBV5-5 | TGTGCCAGCAGCCCCAGACGCGTAGCAACTAATGAAAAACTGTTTTTT | CASSPRRVATNEKLFF
many | TRBD1 | TRBJ2-5 | TRBV7-2 | TGTGCCAGCAGCCGAAGGACAGGGAAAGAGACCCAGTACTTC | CASSRRTGKETQYF
many | . | TRBJ1-2 | TRBV14 | TGTGCCAGCAGCCAGTTAGGGGGGCCCGCTAACTATGGCTACACCTTC | CASSQLGGPANYGYTF
many | . | TRBJ2-2 | TRBV2 | TGTGCCAGCAGTGAAGGGTTGGGGGAGCTGTTTTTT | CASSEGLGELFF
many | . | TRBJ2-7 | TRBV7-2 | TGTGCCAGCAGCTTAGGCAGGTCAGCCTACGAGCAGTACTTC | CASSLGRSAYEQYF
few | TRBD1 | TRBJ1-1 | TRBV6-2/TRBV6-3 | TGTGCCAGCACCGGACAGGGGCGTACTGAAGCTTTCTTT | CASTGQGRTEAFF
many | . | TRBJ2-7 | TRBV11-1 | TGTGCCAGCAGACCATGGGGAGGACAGCCCAACGAGCAGTACTTC | CASRPWGGQPNEQYF
many | . | TRBJ2-2 | TRBV3-1 | TGTGCCAGCAGCCAAACGGACAGCCCTCGAGGCACCGGGGAGCTGTTTTTT | CASSQTDSPRGTGELFF
few | . | TRBJ1-4 | TRBV7-9 | TGTGCCAGCAGCTCCGGGCCTGCAACTAATGAAAAACTGTTTTTT | CASSSGPATNEKLFF
. | . | TRBJ1-5 | TRBV6-2/TRBV6-3 | TGTGCCAGCAGTTCGGCGGGGTTGGGGCCCCAGCATTTT | CASSSAGLGPQHF
many | . | TRBJ2-7 | TRBV5-1 | TGCGCCAGCACGGACACCTCCTACGAGCAGTACTTC | CASTDTSYEQYF
few | . | TRBJ1-1 | TRBV12-3/TRBV12-4 | TGTGCCAGCAGTTTGTGGGGGGGCCTGAACACTGAAGCTTTCTTT | CASSLWGGLNTEAFF
few | TRBD2 | TRBJ2-7 | TRBV6-2/TRBV6-3 | TGTGCCAGCAAGACAAGACTAGCGGGAGCTCGAGAGCAGTACTTC | CASKTRLAGAREQYF
many | . | TRBJ2-1 | TRBV9 | TGTGCCAGCAGCGTAGGAAGGGGGGCATTTAATGAGCAGTTCTTC | CASSVGRGAFNEQFF
many | . | TRBJ2-1 | TRBV7-6 | TGTGCCAGCAGCCGTGTTGGTGGCGGCTACCCACCCTACAATGAGCAGTTCTTC | CASSRVGGGYPPYNEQFF
few | . | TRBJ2-5 | TRBV5-6 | TGTGCCAGCAGCTCGGAGTTCGGGACCCAGTACTTC | CASSSEFGTQYF
many | . | TRBJ1-2 | TRBV12-3/TRBV12-4 | TGTGCCAGCAGTTTAGGGGGGGCAGGGTATAACTATGGCTACACCTTC | CASSLGGAGYNYGYTF
many | . | TRBJ2-7 | TRBV4-3 | TGCGCCAGCAGCCAAGGCACCTGGGGAGCAGCGGGCTCCTACGAGCAGTACTTC | CASSQGTWGAAGSYEQYF
. | . | TRBJ1-6 | TRBV9 | TGTGCCAGCAGCGTAGTGGAGGGAAAATCACCCCTCCACTTT | CASSVVEGKSPLHF
many | . | TRBJ1-2 | TRBV29-1 | TGCAGCGTTCCGGGACACTCGACTGGCTACACCTTC | CSVPGHSTGYTF
few | TRBD1 | TRBJ2-3 | TRBV29-1 | TGCAGCGTTGGGGGACAGGGGGGATCCGATACGCAGTATTTT | CSVGGQGGSDTQYF
many | . | TRBJ2-7 | TRBV6-5 | TGTGCCAGCAGTTACTCGGGAACATGGTCGGGGGAACAGTACTTC | CASSYSGTWSGEQYF
few | TRBD2 | TRBJ2-7 | TRBV4-2 | TGTGCCAGCAGCTCTCGACTAGCGGTAACCTACGAGCAGTACTTC | CASSSRLAVTYEQYF
many | TRBD2 | TRBJ2-5 | TRBV9 | TGTGCCAGCAGCCCTCGGACTAGCGGTTACCAAGAGACCCAGTACTTC | CASSPRTSGYQETQYF
many | . | TRBJ2-1 | TRBV6-5 | TGTGCCAGCAGTTGGCCCGAGCAGTTCTTC | CASSWPEQFF
few | . | TRBJ2-3 | TRBV4-2 | TGTGCCAGCAGCCATGGTCGACTAACAGATACGCAGTATTTT | CASSHGRLTDTQYF
. | TRBD1 | TRBJ2-1 | TRBV5-4 | TGTGCCAGCAGCCCGGACAGGGGGCGCAATGAGCAGTTCTTC | CASSPDRGRNEQFF
few | . | TRBJ1-4 | TRBV7-2 | TGTGCCAGCAGCTTAGGGACAGCCGCTAGCGAAAAACTGTTTTTT | CASSLGTAASEKLFF
many | . | TRBJ2-3 | TRBV12-3/TRBV12-4 | TGTGCCAGCGAGGGGGTCGGGTTGACAGATACGCAGTATTTT | CASEGVGLTDTQYF